This TCR beta chain was recovered during a study of human T cells and chemical hapten exposure. Time point here: pre-sensitization, week 0. The treatment is: therapeutic diphenylcyclopropenone sensitization with weekly scalp DPC. The CDR3 has 14 residues. The germline V gene encodes CDR1 MDHEN and CDR2 SYDVKM. The ends lost 3 bases at V and 8 bases at J; junction bases unmatched: 9. This clonotype occurred many times. TCRdb re-called the RACE reads with MiXCR, one entry per CDR3 protein. The data hold 180,000 or so distinct CDR3 sequences, with under 35% observed a single time. The chain couples TRBV28 to TRBJ1-1; 7 bases align to TRBD1. The input for sequencing was whole blood, taken in connection with sensitization to the hapten diphenylcyclopropenone (DPC). The sequence came from a woman aged 30 to 39 with alopecia areata. Some clones in this sample may be carry-over from other donors' samples. This CDR3 is CASSFSTGFGEAFF. In nucleotides, the CDR3 is TGTGCCAGCAGTTTCTCGACAGGGTTTGGGGAAGCTTTCTTT. Full variable domain (remainder filled in from reference TRBV28 and TRBJ1-1): DVKVTQSSRYLVKRTGEKVFLECVQDMDHENMFWYRQDPGLGLRLIYFSYDVKMKEKGDIPEGYSVSREKKERFSLILESASTNQTSMYLCASSFSTGFGEAFFGQGTRLTVV.